The clone carrying this T cell receptor beta chain appeared a few times. The target antigen is unknown. This sample is drawn from a study of T cell repertoires in cytomegalovirus infection. Background on the study: A matching HLA type, together with CMV infection, was signaled by public TCR beta signatures. Study conclusions and caveats: Accumulated public TCR beta family frequency recognized individuals carrying CMV together with the relevant HLA. It was HLA-C-restricted CMV-specific TCR beta clonotypes that dominated the response ex vivo.

TCRdb reprocessed the reads with MiXCR, giving one entry per CDR3 protein. Of 200,000 to 300,000 distinct CDR3 sequences in the sample, around 15% were seen once. The CDR3 is made up of 13 amino acids. Trimming removed 3 bases at V and 3 bases at J, with 8 bases between. Germline V CDR1 and CDR2: MDHEN, SYDVKM. The rearrangement joins TRBV28 to TRBJ1-1, with TRBD1 as a possible D gene (6 bases). Source material: PBMCs. This clonotype originated in a human donor in good health (CMV status not recorded). Some clones in this sample may be carry-over from other donors' samples. CDR3 DNA: TGTGCCAGCAGTTTCGGACAGTACACTGAAGCTTTCTTT. Translated, it gives CASSFGQYTEAFF.